The 27 T cell receptor beta chains below come from one sample, sequenced in a study of spatial heterogeneity in lung cancer. Time point specified: sample taken at primary tumor resection. Via MiXCR, TCRdb re-called the 5' RACE reads, giving one row per CDR3 protein. The sample consists of some 38,000 distinct CDR3 sequences, around 3.1% of them appearing once. The sequences come from normal lung tissue next to the tumor, collected at surgery. These receptors originate from a male donor with early-stage non-small cell lung cancer.

This clonotype was seen ten or more times. V and J are TRBV10-3 and TRBJ1-1; perhaps TRBD1 as D (6 bases). This CDR3 has 12 amino acids. Per germline, CDR1 ENHRY and CDR2 SYGVKD. V lost 10 bases and J lost 0, with 9 bases in between. CDR3 nucleotides: TGTGCCACAGGGGCTTTGAACACTGAAGCTTTCTTT. This gives the protein CATGALNTEAFF.

On this clonotype: A much larger clone sits a single nucleotide away, making a read error possible. The conserved phenylalanine or tryptophan is not found at the CDR3 terminus, so this likely reflects a read error. The gene calls are TRBV7-2 and TRBJ2-1; D not certain. The CDR3 consists of 11 residues. The V end was cut by 6 bases, the J end by 10 bases, with 10 bases between. Germline CDR1 SGHTA, CDR2 FQGNSA. Here the CDR3 DNA reads TGTGCCAGCAGTCTACAAGCCGAGCAGTTCTCC. Its protein is CASSLQAEQFS.

In its sample, this clonotype was seen many times. The chain recombines TRBV9 with TRBJ1-1; 7 bases agree with TRBD1. CDR3 length equals 13 residues. Germline trimming cut 0 bases from V and 11 bases from J; bases unmatched to any gene: 7. CDR1 SGDLS and CDR2 YYNGEE come from the germline V gene. The CDR3: CASSVAGGEKAFF. CDR3 coding DNA: TGTGCCAGCAGCGTAGCAGGGGGAGAGAAGGCTTTCTTT.

This clonotype occurred many times. The V gene is TRBV7-2, the J gene TRBJ2-3; D unresolved. Germline V gene lookup returns CDR1 SGHTA and CDR2 FQGNSA. The V gene lost 4 bases and the J gene lost 7 bases, with 6 bases spanning the gap. The CDR3 length is 11 residues. CDR3 amino acids: CASSSSYTQYF. CDR3 nucleotide sequence: TGTGCCAGCAGCTCTTCCTATACGCAGTATTTT.

Ten or more counts support this clonotype. The J gene is TRBJ2-7, the V gene TRBV28, with a weak D call TRBD1 (6 bases). Germline CDR1 reads MDHEN; CDR2 reads SYDVKM. With 2 bases removed from V and 3 bases from J, the gap between germline ends came to 14 bases. The CDR3 covers 15 residues. This CDR3 is CASSLALTGYYEQYF. Written as DNA, the CDR3 is TGTGCCAGCAGTTTAGCCTTGACAGGTTACTACGAGCAGTACTTC.

This clonotype occurred many times. The rearrangement uses TRBV6-2 or TRBV6-3 and TRBJ2-2; unclear D gene. Deletions cut 2 bases from V and 6 bases from J, with 1 base between. The CDR3 is made up of 11 amino acids. Germline V gene lookup returns CDR1 MNHEY and CDR2 SVGEGT. The CDR3 bases are TGTGCCAGCAGTTACCCCGGGGAGCTGTTTTTT. Residues: CASSYPGELFF.

The genes are TRBV20-1 and TRBJ2-4; D not resolved. CDR3 size: 10 residues. Germline CDR1 is DFQATT and CDR2 is SNEGSKA (reference sequence). The germline V and J ends were trimmed by 6 bases and 9 bases, with 9 bases remaining between them. DNA of the CDR3: TGCAGTGCCTCGTCTCTCATTCAGTACTTC. Amino acids: CSASSLIQYF.

This clonotype was counted at least ten times. The CDR3 nucleotides are TGTGCCAGCAGTTTATCGGGACATTCGAGTACTGAAGCTTTCTTT. Protein: CASSLSGHSSTEAFF. This sequence joins TRBV28 and TRBJ1-1; tentatively, D is TRBD1 (6 bases). This CDR3 has 15 amino acids. Germline CDR1 and CDR2: MDHEN and SYDVKM. Deletions cut 1 base from V and 5 bases from J, with 14 bases between.

This clonotype was recorded many times. The chain uses TRBV5-1 and TRBJ2-3; a weak D match, TRBD2 (5 bases). V was shortened by 0 bases and J by 3 bases, with 11 bases between the two germline ends. This CDR3 is built from 15 residues. Germline loops: CDR1 SGHRS, CDR2 YFSETQ. The CDR3 nucleotides read TGCGCCAGCAGCTTGGCCGGGGATGCGACAGATACGCAGTATTTT. Its protein is CASSLAGDATDTQYF. Variable domain in full (rest from reference TRBV5-1 and TRBJ2-3): KAGVTQTPRYLIKTRGQQVTLSCSPISGHRSVSWYQQTPGQGLQFLFEYFSETQRNKGNFPGRFSGRQFSNSRSEMNVSTLELGDSALYLCASSLAGDATDTQYFGPGTRLTVL.

In its sample, this clonotype was seen many times. The chain recombines TRBV28 with TRBJ1-5; D is perhaps TRBD1 (5 bases). V was cut by 7 bases and J by 10 bases, with 20 bases left in between. Per the germline V gene, CDR1 is MDHEN and CDR2 is SYDVKM. The CDR3 spans 14 residues. The DNA for the CDR3 is TGTGCCAGCATTAGTCGGGCAGCCGGGGGTCCCCAGCATTTT. It is translated as CASISRAAGGPQHF.

This clonotype was detected many times. The chain uses TRBV24-1 and TRBJ2-3; D unclear. CDR1 and CDR2 (germline): KGHDR, SFDVKD. The CDR3 is 14 amino acids. Trimming shortened V by 6 bases and J by 0 bases, and 9 bases separated the two germline ends. The CDR3 reads CATSRGDSTDTQYF. In DNA, the CDR3 is TGTGCCACCAGTAGAGGAGACAGCACAGATACGCAGTATTTT.

This clonotype was seen many times. This chain uses TRBV6-6 with TRBJ2-4; no reliable D call. V was pared by 5 bases and J by 7 bases, with 12 bases between. CDR1 MNHNY and CDR2 SVGAGI come from the germline V gene (reference sequence). There are 13 residues in the CDR3. The CDR3 loop is CASSLDEYNIQYF. The CDR3 DNA follows: TGTGCCAGCAGTCTGGACGAGTATAACATTCAGTACTTC.

This clonotype occurred many times. V gene TRBV29-1 combines with J gene TRBJ2-7; D not resolved. V gave up 5 bases and J gave up 5 bases, with 16 bases separating them. The CDR3 loop spans 13 amino acids. Germline CDR1 and CDR2: SQVTM and ANQGSEA. The CDR3, as DNA: TGCAGCGTTCGCAGCCCGAACGGAAACGAGCAGTACTTC. As protein: CSVRSPNGNEQYF.

This clonotype was picked up many times. This chain connects TRBV5-1 to TRBJ2-3; D is uncertain. The CDR3 contains 14 residues. With 0 bases removed from V and 3 bases from J, the gap between germline ends came to 8 bases. Germline V lookup: CDR1 SGHRS, CDR2 YFSETQ. Here the CDR3 reads CASSLGEVTDTQYF. Written as DNA, the CDR3 is TGCGCCAGCAGCTTGGGAGAAGTTACAGATACGCAGTATTTT.

This clonotype was counted at least ten times. The J gene is TRBJ1-1, the V gene TRBV3-1, with 7 bases matching TRBD1. Germline V gives CDR1 LGHDT, CDR2 YNNKEL (reference sequence). The CDR3 totals 12 residues. After removal of 4 bases from V and 5 bases from J, the junction contained 1 base not matched to a gene. Here the CDR3 reads CASSPTGTEAFF. Here the CDR3 DNA reads TGTGCCAGCAGCCCGACAGGGACTGAAGCTTTCTTT.

At least ten counts were recorded for this clonotype. The chain combines TRBV18 with TRBJ1-4; 8 nucleotides line up with TRBD1. The ends lost 3 bases at V and 5 bases at J; junction bases unmatched: 8. This CDR3 is 16 amino acids long. In germline, CDR1 is KGHSH, CDR2 LQKENI. DNA of the CDR3: TGTGCCAGCTCACCCTTCGATACAGGGGGAAATGAAAAACTGTTTTTT. Protein: CASSPFDTGGNEKLFF.

This clonotype appeared many times. The chain has TRBV18 and TRBJ2-3; 7 bases fit TRBD2. Germline V gene lookup returns CDR1 KGHSH and CDR2 LQKENI. The length of the CDR3 is 15 residues. The ends lost 3 bases at V and 6 bases at J; junction bases unmatched: 9. The CDR3, as DNA: TGTGCCAGCTCACCGCAAGACAGCGGGGCTGATACGCAGTATTTT. This sequence encodes CASSPQDSGADTQYF.

This clonotype showed up many times. The chain employs TRBV29-1 and TRBJ2-1; weak D call: TRBD2 (5 bases). The CDR3 totals 13 residues. V was clipped by 6 bases and J by 5 bases, with 14 bases between them. Germline V gene data show CDR1 as SQVTM and CDR2 as ANQGSEA. CDR3 protein: CSVWTGLDNEQFF. Written as DNA, the CDR3 is TGCAGCGTGTGGACGGGATTGGACAATGAGCAGTTCTTC.

This clonotype was picked up a small number of times. The V and J genes are TRBV12-3 or TRBV12-4 and TRBJ2-7; a possible D gene is TRBD1 (5 bases). The V and J ends lost 4 bases and 6 bases respectively, with 19 bases between them. CDR3 length: 15 residues. As DNA, the CDR3 is TGTGCCAGCAGTTCGGTCGGTGGGGCGACTGTCGAGCAGTACTTC. Translation: CASSSVGGATVEQYF.

This clonotype was seen repeatedly, ten times or more. The chain carries TRBV6-2 or TRBV6-3 and TRBJ1-2; weak D call: TRBD1 (5 bases). Germline V CDR1 and CDR2: MNHEY, SVGEGT. The ends were cut back, 5 bases at V and 7 bases at J, with 14 bases in the middle. The CDR3 is 13 residues long. DNA for the CDR3: TGTGCCAGCAGTCCCGGGACGGCCACTGGCTACACCTTC. Its protein product is CASSPGTATGYTF.

The J gene is TRBJ2-1, the V gene TRBV18, with D perhaps given as TRBD1 or TRBD2 (7 bases each). V lost 5 bases and J 5 bases, leaving 31 bases between the germline ends. Germline-derived CDR1 and CDR2 are KGHSH and LQKENI. The CDR3 length is 20 residues. DNA for the CDR3: TGTGCCAGCTCATTTTCCATAGGACAGGCCCAGGGAGGGCACAACAATGAGCAGTTCTTC. Translating gives CASSFSIGQAQGGHNNEQFF.

The table lists this clonotype with many counts. The V and J genes are TRBV9 and TRBJ2-7; D not resolved. CDR1 and CDR2 (germline): SGDLS, YYNGEE. The CDR3 totals 14 residues. V was clipped by 0 bases and J by 4 bases, with 11 bases between them. The CDR3 loop is CASSVDRRAYEQYF. The DNA for the CDR3 is TGTGCCAGCAGCGTAGACCGAAGGGCGTACGAGCAGTACTTC.

This clonotype has a count of ten or more. This chain connects TRBV28 to TRBJ2-2, with D perhaps matching TRBD2 (5 bases). The CDR3 runs to 13 residues. Trimming removed 6 bases at V and 6 bases at J, with 11 bases between. Per germline, CDR1 MDHEN and CDR2 SYDVKM. The CDR3 DNA sequence: TGTGCCAGCAGCTCGTTAGCGCCCGGGGAGCTGTTTTTT. Residues: CASSSLAPGELFF.

In its sample, this clonotype was seen many times. This chain connects TRBV6-6 to TRBJ2-2, with TRBD1 matching 8 bases. CDR1 is MNHNY and CDR2 is SVGAGI in the germline V gene (reference sequence). V was clipped by 6 bases and J by 5 bases; unmatched bases: 5. The CDR3 extends over 14 amino acids. The CDR3 is CASRLQGDTGELFF. CDR3 DNA: TGTGCCAGCAGGCTACAGGGGGATACCGGGGAGCTGTTTTTT.

The sample holds many counts of this clonotype. CDR3 in amino acids: CASSPPDTYSYEQYF. The CDR3 nucleotides read TGTGCCAGCAGCCCACCTGACACGTACTCCTACGAGCAGTACTTC. This chain uses TRBV5-4 with TRBJ2-7; no firm D call. The V end lost 4 bases, the J end lost 0 bases, and 14 bases lay between the germline ends. The germline V gene encodes CDR1 SGHNT and CDR2 YYREEE (reference sequence). The CDR3 length is 15 residues.

Ten or more counts support this clonotype. V and J are TRBV4-3 and TRBJ2-7, with D maybe TRBD1 (6 bases). Trimming cost V 0 bases and J 0 bases, with 15 bases left between them. This CDR3 has 17 residues. Looked up from germline, CDR1 is LGHNA and CDR2 is YSLEER. The CDR3 DNA sequence: TGCGCCAGCAGCCAAGATTATCGACAGGATTTCTCCTACGAGCAGTACTTC. Translating gives CASSQDYRQDFSYEQYF.

The chain combines TRBV6-1 with TRBJ1-5, with D uncertain. Trimming removed 3 bases from V and 7 bases from J, with 10 bases in between. Germline-derived CDR1 and CDR2 are MNHNS and SASEGT. The CDR3 spans 13 residues. The CDR3, as DNA: TGTGCCAGCAGTGACCGGGTAGACCAGCCCCAGCATTTT. Translation: CASSDRVDQPQHF.